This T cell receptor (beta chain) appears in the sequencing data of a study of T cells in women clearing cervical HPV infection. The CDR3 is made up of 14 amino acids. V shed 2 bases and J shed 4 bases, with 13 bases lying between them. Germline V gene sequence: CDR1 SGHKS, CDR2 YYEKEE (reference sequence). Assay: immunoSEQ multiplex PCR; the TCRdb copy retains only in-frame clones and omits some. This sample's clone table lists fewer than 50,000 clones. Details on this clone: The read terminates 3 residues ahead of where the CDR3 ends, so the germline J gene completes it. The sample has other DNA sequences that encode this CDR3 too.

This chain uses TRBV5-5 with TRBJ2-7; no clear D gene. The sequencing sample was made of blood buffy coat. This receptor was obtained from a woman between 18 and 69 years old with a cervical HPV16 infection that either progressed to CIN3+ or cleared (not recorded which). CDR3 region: CASSLTGDSYEQYF. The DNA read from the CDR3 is TGTGCCAGCAGCTTAACCGGTGATTCGTACGAG.